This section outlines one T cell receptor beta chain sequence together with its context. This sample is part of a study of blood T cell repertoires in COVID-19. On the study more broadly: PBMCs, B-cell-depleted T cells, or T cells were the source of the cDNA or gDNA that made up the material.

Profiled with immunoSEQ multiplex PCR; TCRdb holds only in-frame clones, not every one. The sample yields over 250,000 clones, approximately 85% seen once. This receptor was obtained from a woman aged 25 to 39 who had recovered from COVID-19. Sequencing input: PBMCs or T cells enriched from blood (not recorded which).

The CDR3 coding sequence is TGTGCCAGTAGTCTGAAGGGGGCCTCCCTCTATGGCTACACCTTC. The encoded protein is CASSLKGASLYGYTF. The chain uses TRBV19 and TRBJ1-2; 7 bases match TRBD1. J lost 4 bases, V lost 5 bases, and 10 bases had no gene match. Germline lookup yields CDR1 LNHDA and CDR2 SQIVND (reference sequence). The length of the CDR3 is 15 residues.